This TCR beta chain came from a study of blood T cell repertoires in COVID-19. Germline V lookup: CDR1 SGHTA, CDR2 FQGTGA. Between the trimmed V and J ends, which lost 2 bases and 8 bases, there was a span of 19 bases. CDR3 length: 16 residues. Using immunoSEQ multiplex PCR, the repertoire was profiled, and TCRdb retains in-frame clones only, with some absent. The sample shows 150,000 or so clones, 75% to 80% of them seen only once. The chain couples TRBV7-3 to TRBJ2-1; possible D gene TRBD2, 7 bases. The sequence was obtained from a woman aged 45-65 years with active or convalescent COVID-19. The sequenced material came from peripheral blood. CDR3 bases: TGTGCCAGCAGCTTATCGGGGGCGGGAGCCGGCTATGAGCAGTTCTTC. Its protein product is CASSLSGAGAGYEQFF. Variable domain in full (rest from reference TRBV7-3 and TRBJ2-1): GAGVSQTPSNKVTEKGKYVELRCDPISGHTALYWYRQSLGQGPEFLIYFQGTGAADDSGLPNDRFFAVRPEGSVSTLKIQRTERGDSAVYLCASSLSGAGAGYEQFFGPGTRLTVL.